The clone carrying this T cell receptor beta chain was seen just once. A COVID-19 case was met by exposed participants within 2 weeks before study entry. The V segment lost 4 bases and the J segment 1 base; nucleotides outside the gene matches: 5. The CDR3 spans 16 residues. Germline V gene data show CDR1 as SGHTS and CDR2 as YDEGEE. This record comes from a study of blood T cell repertoires in COVID-19. Whole-study context: The analysed material was cDNA or gDNA that came from T cells, B-cell-depleted T cells, or PBMCs.

Using immunoSEQ multiplex PCR, the repertoire was profiled, and TCRdb retains in-frame clones only, with some absent. The table records 250,000 or so clones, approximately 85% of them present only once. The sequence derives from a woman aged 45-60 years who had been exposed to COVID-19. The chain has TRBV5-8 and TRBJ1-5; TRBD1 matches at 10 bases. Sequenced input: PBMCs or T cells enriched from blood (not recorded which). The chain's CDR3 is CASSIDRGLSNQPQHF. CDR3 sequence (DNA): TGTGCCAGCAGCATTGACAGGGGGCTAAGCAATCAGCCCCAGCATTTT.